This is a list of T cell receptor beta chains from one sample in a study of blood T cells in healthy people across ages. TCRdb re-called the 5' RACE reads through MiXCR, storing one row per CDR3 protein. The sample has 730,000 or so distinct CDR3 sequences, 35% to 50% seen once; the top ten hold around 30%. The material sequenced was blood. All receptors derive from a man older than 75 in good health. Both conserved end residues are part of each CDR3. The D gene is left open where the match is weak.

cdr3_aa: CASSLAAGATNEQFF
j_call: TRBJ2-1
d_call: -
v_call: TRBV5-1

cdr3_aa: CSAVSRLRAEQYF
j_call: TRBJ2-7
d_call: -
v_call: TRBV20-1

cdr3_aa: CSAAGTGDYEQYF
j_call: TRBJ2-7
d_call: TRBD1
v_call: TRBV20-1

cdr3_aa: CASRPQGRDDQPQHF
j_call: TRBJ1-5
d_call: TRBD1
v_call: TRBV6-6

cdr3_aa: CSARDDKGAGNTEAFF
j_call: TRBJ1-1
d_call: TRBD1
v_call: TRBV20-1

cdr3_aa: CASSQTGGQGYEQYF
j_call: TRBJ2-7
d_call: -
v_call: TRBV3-1

cdr3_aa: CASSLGILGGGATDTQYF
j_call: TRBJ2-3
d_call: -
v_call: TRBV5-1

cdr3_aa: CASSYPPVGGSVAYEQYF
j_call: TRBJ2-7
d_call: TRBD2
v_call: TRBV6-2/TRBV6-3

cdr3_aa: CASSPEGPDDQPQHF
j_call: TRBJ1-5
d_call: -
v_call: TRBV4-1

cdr3_aa: CASSDLAGLRADTQYF
j_call: TRBJ2-3
d_call: -
v_call: TRBV21-1

cdr3_aa: CASSTAGAGYEQYF
j_call: TRBJ2-7
d_call: TRBD2
v_call: TRBV11-2

cdr3_aa: CSARDQQGAGETQYF
j_call: TRBJ2-5
d_call: TRBD1
v_call: TRBV20-1

cdr3_aa: CASSPGQDRYNEQFF
j_call: TRBJ2-1
d_call: TRBD1
v_call: TRBV11-2

cdr3_aa: CASSPTMGSVTDTQYF
j_call: TRBJ2-3
d_call: -
v_call: TRBV5-1

cdr3_aa: CASSSTGGDSYNEQYF
j_call: -
d_call: TRBD1
v_call: TRBV11-1

cdr3_aa: CASSPTNYERVLSYEQYF
j_call: TRBJ2-7
d_call: -
v_call: TRBV18

cdr3_aa: CAISSAGKQETQYF
j_call: TRBJ2-5
d_call: -
v_call: TRBV10-3

cdr3_aa: CASSSVQYNEQFF
j_call: TRBJ2-1
d_call: -
v_call: TRBV6-2/TRBV6-3

cdr3_aa: CASSQWTAANTGELFF
j_call: TRBJ2-2
d_call: -
v_call: TRBV4-1

cdr3_aa: CASSLGQGTQPQHF
j_call: TRBJ1-5
d_call: TRBD1
v_call: TRBV6-6

cdr3_aa: CASSTTAIAKNIQYF
j_call: TRBJ2-4
d_call: -
v_call: TRBV7-2

cdr3_aa: CSVGTRRETQYF
j_call: TRBJ2-5
d_call: TRBD2
v_call: TRBV29-1

cdr3_aa: CAWSVRGSTGANVLTF
j_call: TRBJ2-6
d_call: -
v_call: TRBV30

cdr3_aa: CASYRGQIGNEQFF
j_call: TRBJ2-1
d_call: TRBD1
v_call: TRBV2

cdr3_aa: CASSSRKGGTDTQYF
j_call: TRBJ2-3
d_call: -
v_call: TRBV7-3

cdr3_aa: CASSRQAGGETQYF
j_call: TRBJ2-5
d_call: -
v_call: TRBV18

cdr3_aa: CASSAYRGEQFF
j_call: TRBJ2-1
d_call: TRBD1
v_call: TRBV7-9

cdr3_aa: CASSTGRREKKLFF
j_call: TRBJ1-4
d_call: -
v_call: TRBV5-1

cdr3_aa: CASSYSGTGLGYGYTF
j_call: TRBJ1-2
d_call: TRBD1
v_call: TRBV6-5

cdr3_aa: CASSLFSLFDNEQFF
j_call: TRBJ2-1
d_call: -
v_call: TRBV7-2

cdr3_aa: CASSHTQGVGGANVLTF
j_call: TRBJ2-6
d_call: TRBD1
v_call: TRBV4-2

cdr3_aa: CASSRQLEGFSATEAFF
j_call: TRBJ1-1
d_call: -
v_call: TRBV25-1

cdr3_aa: CASSLTYRDYEQYF
j_call: TRBJ2-7
d_call: -
v_call: TRBV3-1

cdr3_aa: CSARVPGERQPQHF
j_call: TRBJ1-5
d_call: -
v_call: TRBV20-1

cdr3_aa: CASSLRTGSILSSYEQYF
j_call: TRBJ2-7
d_call: -
v_call: TRBV28

cdr3_aa: CASSSGQRSGNQPQHF
j_call: TRBJ1-5
d_call: TRBD1
v_call: TRBV6-2/TRBV6-3

cdr3_aa: CSAKHQGSDTQYF
j_call: TRBJ2-3
d_call: -
v_call: TRBV20-1

cdr3_aa: CASSIPSGRLIGELFF
j_call: TRBJ2-2
d_call: TRBD2
v_call: TRBV19

cdr3_aa: CASSLVAATEAFF
j_call: TRBJ1-1
d_call: -
v_call: TRBV11-3

cdr3_aa: CASSLLSGRDLDTQYF
j_call: TRBJ2-3
d_call: TRBD2
v_call: TRBV5-1

cdr3_aa: CSARGPGAGDTQYF
j_call: TRBJ2-3
d_call: -
v_call: TRBV20-1

cdr3_aa: CASSLRAGPETQYF
j_call: TRBJ2-5
d_call: -
v_call: TRBV28

cdr3_aa: CATSSYGNSYNEQFF
j_call: TRBJ2-1
d_call: -
v_call: TRBV12-3/TRBV12-4

cdr3_aa: CATSDGSGGVVKNIQYF
j_call: TRBJ2-4
d_call: -
v_call: TRBV24-1

cdr3_aa: CSASDSYNSPLHF
j_call: TRBJ1-6
d_call: -
v_call: TRBV20-1

cdr3_aa: CASSSLRDRVNTEAFF
j_call: TRBJ1-1
d_call: TRBD1
v_call: TRBV13

cdr3_aa: CASRETGNNEQYF
j_call: -
d_call: TRBD1
v_call: TRBV6-5

cdr3_aa: CASSYLEIGSYEQYF
j_call: TRBJ2-7
d_call: -
v_call: TRBV18

cdr3_aa: CASSLDMASYGYTF
j_call: TRBJ1-2
d_call: -
v_call: TRBV5-1

cdr3_aa: CASRQLAGGGNEQFF
j_call: TRBJ2-1
d_call: TRBD2
v_call: TRBV7-9

cdr3_aa: CASSVGGQGATQYF
j_call: -
d_call: TRBD1
v_call: TRBV9